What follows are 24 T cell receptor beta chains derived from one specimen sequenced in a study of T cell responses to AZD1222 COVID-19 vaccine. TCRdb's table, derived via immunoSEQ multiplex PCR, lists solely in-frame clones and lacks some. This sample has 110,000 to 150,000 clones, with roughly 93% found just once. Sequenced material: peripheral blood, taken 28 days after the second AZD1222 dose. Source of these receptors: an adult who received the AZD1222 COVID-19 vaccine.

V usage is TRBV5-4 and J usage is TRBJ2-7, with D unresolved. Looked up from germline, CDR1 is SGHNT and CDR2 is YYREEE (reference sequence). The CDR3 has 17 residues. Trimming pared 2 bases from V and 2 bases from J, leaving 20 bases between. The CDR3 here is CASSFSSHLGATYEQYF. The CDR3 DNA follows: TGTGCCAGCAGCTTCAGCAGCCACCTAGGAGCGACCTACGAGCAGTACTTC.

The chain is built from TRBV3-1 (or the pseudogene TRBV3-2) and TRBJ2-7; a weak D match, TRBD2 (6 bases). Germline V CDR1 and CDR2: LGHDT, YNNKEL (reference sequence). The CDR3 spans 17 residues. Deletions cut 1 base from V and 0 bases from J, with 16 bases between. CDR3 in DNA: TGTGCCAGCAGCCAAGCCGGCCGGGTGGGGGGCTCCTACGAGCAGTACTTC. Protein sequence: CASSQAGRVGGSYEQYF.

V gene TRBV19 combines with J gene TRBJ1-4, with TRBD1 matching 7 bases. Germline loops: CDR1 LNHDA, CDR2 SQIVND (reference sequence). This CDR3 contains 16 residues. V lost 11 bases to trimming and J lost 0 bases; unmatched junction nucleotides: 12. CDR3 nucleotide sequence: TGTGCCTCAACCCGGGACAGAGTCGCAACTAATGAAAAACTGTTTTTT. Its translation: CASTRDRVATNEKLFF.

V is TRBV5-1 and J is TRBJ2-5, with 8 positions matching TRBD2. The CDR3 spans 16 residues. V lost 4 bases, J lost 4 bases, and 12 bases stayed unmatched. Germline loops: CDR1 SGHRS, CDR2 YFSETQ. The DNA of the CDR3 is TGCGCCAGCAGCGCCCCGGGGGGGGGCTTATTAGAGACCCAGTACTTC. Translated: CASSAPGGGLLETQYF. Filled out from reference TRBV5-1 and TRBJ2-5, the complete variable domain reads KAGVTQTPRYLIKTRGQQVTLSCSPISGHRSVSWYQQTPGQGLQFLFEYFSETQRNKGNFPGRFSGRQFSNSRSEMNVSTLELGDSALYLCASSAPGGGLLETQYFGPGTRLLVL.

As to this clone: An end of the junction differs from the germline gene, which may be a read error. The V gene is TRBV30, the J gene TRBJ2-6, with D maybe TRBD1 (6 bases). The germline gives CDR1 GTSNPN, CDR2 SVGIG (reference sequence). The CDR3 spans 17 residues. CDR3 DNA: TGTGCCTGGAGTGTAGGGACACGTCCCTCTGAGGCCAACGTCCTGACTTTC. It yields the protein CAWSVGTRPSEANVLTF.

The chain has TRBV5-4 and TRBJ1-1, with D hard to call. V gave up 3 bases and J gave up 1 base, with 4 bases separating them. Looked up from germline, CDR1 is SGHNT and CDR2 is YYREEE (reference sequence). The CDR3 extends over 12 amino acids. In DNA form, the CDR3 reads TGTGCCAGCAGCTCAGGGAACACTGAAGCTTTCTTT. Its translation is CASSSGNTEAFF.

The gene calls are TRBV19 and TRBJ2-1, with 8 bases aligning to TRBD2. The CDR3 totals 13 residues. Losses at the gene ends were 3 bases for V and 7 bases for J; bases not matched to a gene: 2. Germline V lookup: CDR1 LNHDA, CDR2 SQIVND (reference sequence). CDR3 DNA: TGTGCCAGTAGTATCATAGCGGGAAATGAGCAGTTCTTC. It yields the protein CASSIIAGNEQFF.

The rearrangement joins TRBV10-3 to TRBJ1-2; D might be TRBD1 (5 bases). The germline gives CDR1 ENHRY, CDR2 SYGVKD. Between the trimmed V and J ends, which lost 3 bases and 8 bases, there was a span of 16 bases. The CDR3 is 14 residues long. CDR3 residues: CAISEFGAEAGYTF. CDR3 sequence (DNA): TGTGCCATCAGTGAATTTGGGGCCGAGGCGGGCTACACCTTC.

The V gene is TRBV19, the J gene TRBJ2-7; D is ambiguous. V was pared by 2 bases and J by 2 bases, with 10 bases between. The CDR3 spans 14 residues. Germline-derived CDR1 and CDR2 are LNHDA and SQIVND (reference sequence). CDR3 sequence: CASSIWVGAYEQYF. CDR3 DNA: TGTGCCAGTAGTATATGGGTCGGCGCCTACGAGCAGTACTTC.

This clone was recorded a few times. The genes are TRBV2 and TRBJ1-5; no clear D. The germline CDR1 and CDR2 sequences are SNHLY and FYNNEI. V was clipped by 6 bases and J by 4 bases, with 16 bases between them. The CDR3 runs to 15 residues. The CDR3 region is CASSLARERNQPQHF. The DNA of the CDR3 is TGTGCCAGCAGCTTGGCCCGTGAACGTAATCAGCCCCAGCATTTT.

This CDR3 is CASSQQGTGEAFF. For the CDR3, the DNA is TGTGCCAGTAGTCAACAGGGTACGGGTGAAGCTTTCTTT. The V gene is TRBV19, the J gene TRBJ1-1; the D gene is possibly TRBD1 (6 bases). CDR3 length equals 13 residues. The V gene's germline CDR1 is LNHDA and CDR2 SQIVND (reference sequence). Trimming cost V 5 bases and J 7 bases, with 14 bases left between them.

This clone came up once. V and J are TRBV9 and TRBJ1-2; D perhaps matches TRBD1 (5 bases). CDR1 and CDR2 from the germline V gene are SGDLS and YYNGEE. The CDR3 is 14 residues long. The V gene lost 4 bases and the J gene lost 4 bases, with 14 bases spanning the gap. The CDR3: CASSPRDSLYGYTF. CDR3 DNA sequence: TGTGCCAGCAGCCCAAGAGACAGTCTCTATGGCTACACCTTC.

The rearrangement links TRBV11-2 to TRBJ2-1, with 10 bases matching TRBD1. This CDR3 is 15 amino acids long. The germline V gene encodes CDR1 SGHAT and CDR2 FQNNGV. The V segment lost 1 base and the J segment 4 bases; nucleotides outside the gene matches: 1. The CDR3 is CASSLVDRGYNEQFF. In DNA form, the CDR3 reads TGTGCCAGCAGCTTAGTGGACAGGGGGTACAATGAGCAGTTCTTC. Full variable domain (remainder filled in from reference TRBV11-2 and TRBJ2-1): EAGVAQSPRYKIIEKRQSVAFWCNPISGHATLYWYQQILGQGPKLLIQFQNNGVVDDSQLPKDRFSAERLKGVDSTLKIQPAKLEDSAVYLCASSLVDRGYNEQFFGPGTRLTVL.

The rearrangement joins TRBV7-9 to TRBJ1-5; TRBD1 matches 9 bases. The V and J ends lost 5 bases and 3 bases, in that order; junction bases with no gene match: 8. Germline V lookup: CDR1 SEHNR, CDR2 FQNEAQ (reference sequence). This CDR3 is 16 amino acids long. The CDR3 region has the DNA TGTGCCAGCAGCCCTGGACAGGGGCGTCCCAATCAGCCCCAGCATTTT. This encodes CASSPGQGRPNQPQHF.

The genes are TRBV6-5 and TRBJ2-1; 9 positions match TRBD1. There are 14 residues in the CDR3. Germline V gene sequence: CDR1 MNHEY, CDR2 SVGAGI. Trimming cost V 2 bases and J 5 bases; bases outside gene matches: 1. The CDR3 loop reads CASSYRTGDNEQFF. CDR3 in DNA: TGTGCCAGCAGTTACCGGACAGGGGACAATGAGCAGTTCTTC.

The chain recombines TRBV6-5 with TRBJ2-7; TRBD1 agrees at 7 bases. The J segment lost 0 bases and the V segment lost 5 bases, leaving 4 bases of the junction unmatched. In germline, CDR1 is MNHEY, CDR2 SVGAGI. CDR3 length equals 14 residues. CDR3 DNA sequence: TGTGCCAGCAGTCCGGACAGGAGCTCCTACGAGCAGTACTTC. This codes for CASSPDRSSYEQYF.

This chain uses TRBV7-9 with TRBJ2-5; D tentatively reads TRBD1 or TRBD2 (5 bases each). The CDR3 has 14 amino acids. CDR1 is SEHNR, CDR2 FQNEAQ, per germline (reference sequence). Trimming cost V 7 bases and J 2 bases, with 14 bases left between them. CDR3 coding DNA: TGTGCCAGCACCAATCTAGCAGGGCAAGAGACCCAGTACTTC. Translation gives CASTNLAGQETQYF.

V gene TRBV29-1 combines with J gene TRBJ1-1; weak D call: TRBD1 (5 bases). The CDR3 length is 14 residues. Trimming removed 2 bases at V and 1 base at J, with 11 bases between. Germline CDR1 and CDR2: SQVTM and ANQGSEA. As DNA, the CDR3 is TGCAGCGTTGAAAAAGGACACAAGAACACTGAAGCTTTCTTT. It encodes CSVEKGHKNTEAFF.

The DNA for the CDR3 is TGTGCCAGCAGCGATCAGCGGGAGTTCTTCTACAATGAGCAGTTCTTC. It yields the protein CASSDQREFFYNEQFF. The genes are TRBV14 and TRBJ2-1; 8 nucleotides agree with TRBD2. The V and J ends lost 5 bases and 3 bases, in that order; junction bases with no gene match: 9. Germline CDR1 is SGHDN and CDR2 is FVKESK. This CDR3 has 16 residues.

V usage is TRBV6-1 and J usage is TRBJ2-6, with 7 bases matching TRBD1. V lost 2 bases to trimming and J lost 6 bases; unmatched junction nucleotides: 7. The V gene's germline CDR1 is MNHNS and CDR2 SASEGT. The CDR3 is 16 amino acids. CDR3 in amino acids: CASSEHPGQEANVLTF. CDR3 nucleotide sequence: TGTGCCAGCAGTGAACACCCAGGACAGGAGGCCAACGTCCTGACTTTC.

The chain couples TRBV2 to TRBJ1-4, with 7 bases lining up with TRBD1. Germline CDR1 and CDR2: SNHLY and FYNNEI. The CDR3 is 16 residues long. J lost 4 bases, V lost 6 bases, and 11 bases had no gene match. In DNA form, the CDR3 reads TGTGCCAGCAGCGATGATACAGGGGTCGGTAATGAAAAACTGTTTTTT. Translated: CASSDDTGVGNEKLFF. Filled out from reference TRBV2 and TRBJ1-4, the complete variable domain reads EPEVTQTPSHQVTQMGQEVILRCVPISNHLYFYWYRQILGQKVEFLVSFYNNEISEKSEIFDDQFSVERPDGSNFTLKIRSTKLEDSAMYFCASSDDTGVGNEKLFFGSGTQLSVL.

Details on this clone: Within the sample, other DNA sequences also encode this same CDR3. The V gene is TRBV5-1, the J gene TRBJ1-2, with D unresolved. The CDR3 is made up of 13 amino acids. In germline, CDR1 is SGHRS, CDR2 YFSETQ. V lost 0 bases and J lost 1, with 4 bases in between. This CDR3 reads CASSLGGNYGYTF. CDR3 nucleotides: TGCGCCAGCAGCTTGGGGGGTAACTATGGCTACACCTTC.

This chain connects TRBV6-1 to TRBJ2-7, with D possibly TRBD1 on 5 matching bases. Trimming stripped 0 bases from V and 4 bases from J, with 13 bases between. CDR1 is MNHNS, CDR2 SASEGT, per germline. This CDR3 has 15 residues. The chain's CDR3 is CASSEAAGYNYEQYF. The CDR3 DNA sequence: TGTGCCAGCAGTGAAGCGGCAGGGTATAATTACGAGCAGTACTTC.

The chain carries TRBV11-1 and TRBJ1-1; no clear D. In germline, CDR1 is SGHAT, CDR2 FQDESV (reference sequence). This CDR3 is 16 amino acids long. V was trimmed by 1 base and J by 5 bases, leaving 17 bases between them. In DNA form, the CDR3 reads TGTGCCAGCAGCTTAGGTGTACAGCCGGGGAGTACTGAAGCTTTCTTT. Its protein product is CASSLGVQPGSTEAFF.